This entry features one TCR beta chain sequence. The antigen remains undetermined. V lost 6 bases, J lost 0 bases, and 15 bases lay in between. The CDR3 covers 16 residues. Germline lookup yields CDR1 SGHRS and CDR2 YFSETQ. Every donor was a healthy person donating bone marrow. The record originates from a study of cytomegalovirus exposure and HLA in healthy donors. General observations from the study: A few of the chains that were CMV-associated were confirmed in vitro to be specific for CMV antigens. Usually a TCR sequence was rare, but some public TCRs were found in many donors. Near-uniform donor sequencing depth was presumed by presence/absence analyses.

This PCR relied on a set of 60 Vbeta primers and 13 Jbeta primers. Assay: immunoSEQ multiplex PCR; the TCRdb copy retains only in-frame clones and omits some. Seen here are about 190,000 clones, about 81% observed once, and the top ten hold about 5%. The source material was PBMCs. The V call is TRBV5-1, the J call TRBJ1-4, with D possibly matching TRBD1 (6 bases). The origin of this receptor is a young man in good health and CMV-seropositive. The CDR3 DNA sequence: TGCGCCAGCACGGGCAGGGGAGGGGCAACTAATGAAAAACTGTTTTTT. Translation gives CASTGRGGATNEKLFF.